These 13 T cell receptor beta chains were sequenced from one sample in a study of cytomegalovirus exposure and HLA in healthy donors. The primer mix had 60 Vbeta and 13 Jbeta primers. The assay was immunoSEQ multiplex PCR, and TCRdb's table has in-frame clones only and misses some. The sample has over 130,000 clones, around three quarters seen once. The specimen was PBMCs. The receptors derive from a woman between 40 and 50 years old in good health and CMV-seropositive.

In DNA, the CDR3 is TGTGCCAGCAGCTTATACGGTGGGGGAGGTCAGCCCCAGCATTTT. Translated: CASSLYGGGGQPQHF. The V call is TRBV5-6, the J call TRBJ1-5; possible D gene TRBD1, 5 bases. The ends were cut back, 2 bases at V and 6 bases at J, with 15 bases in the middle. The CDR3 spans 15 residues. Germline lookup yields CDR1 SGHDT and CDR2 YYEEEE.

This clone appeared once. This sequence joins TRBV5-4 and TRBJ2-5; TRBD2 agrees at 8 bases. The DNA end lines up better with TRBJ2-7; the J call may be wrong. Germline V lookup: CDR1 SGHNT, CDR2 YYREEE (reference sequence). The CDR3 runs 15 residues. CDR3 coding DNA: TGTGCCAGCAGCTTGCAGCGGGAGTGGGGGAACGAGCAGTACTTC. It is translated as CASSLQREWGNEQYF.

This chain uses TRBV28 with TRBJ2-3; 13 nucleotides match TRBD2. CDR1 is MDHEN and CDR2 is SYDVKM in the germline V gene. The CDR3 length is 15 residues. The V and J ends lost 6 bases and 4 bases, in that order; junction bases with no gene match: 4. As DNA, the CDR3 is TGTGCCAGCAGCCCCGGACTAGCGGGAGCAGATACGCAGTATTTT. Protein sequence: CASSPGLAGADTQYF. Variable domain in full (rest from reference TRBV28 and TRBJ2-3): DVKVTQSSRYLVKRTGEKVFLECVQDMDHENMFWYRQDPGLGLRLIYFSYDVKMKEKGDIPEGYSVSREKKERFSLILESASTNQTSMYLCASSPGLAGADTQYFGPGTRLTVL.

This clone has only a few counts. This chain joins TRBV7-9 and TRBJ2-1, with a weak D call TRBD2 (5 bases). The CDR3 covers 17 residues. V shed 1 base and J shed 8 bases, with 21 bases lying between them. The germline V gene has CDR1 SEHNR and CDR2 FQNEAQ (reference sequence). CDR3 nucleotide sequence: TGTGCCAGCAGCTTAGGGTTCGATACTAGGGCATTGGATGAGCAGTTCTTC. Its translation is CASSLGFDTRALDEQFF.

This clone has more than one count but fewer than ten. The rearrangement links TRBV30 to TRBJ1-4, with D possibly being TRBD1 (5 bases). The CDR3 has 14 amino acids. V gave up 3 bases and J gave up 0 bases, with 8 bases separating them. Looked up from germline, CDR1 is GTSNPN and CDR2 is SVGIG (reference sequence). CDR3 protein: CAWRGGATNEKLFF. CDR3 DNA: TGTGCCTGGAGGGGGGGAGCAACTAATGAAAAACTGTTTTTT.

The chain carries TRBV15 and TRBJ2-7; a possible D gene is TRBD2 (5 bases). Trimming removed 3 bases from V and 6 bases from J, with 18 bases in between. Germline-derived CDR1 and CDR2 are LNHNV and YYDKDF (reference sequence). The CDR3 runs 15 residues. CDR3 in amino acids: CATSSSLVVYGEQYF. CDR3 DNA sequence: TGTGCCACCAGCAGCTCACTAGTTGTCTATGGCGAGCAGTACTTC.

The chain is built from TRBV15 and TRBJ2-6; 7 bases map to TRBD1. From germline, CDR1 is LNHNV and CDR2 YYDKDF (reference sequence). The CDR3 totals 18 residues. Germline trimming cut 0 bases from V and 4 bases from J; bases unmatched to any gene: 9. The CDR3 protein is CATSRDRGKVPGANVLTF. In DNA, the CDR3 is TGTGCCACCAGCAGAGACAGGGGGAAAGTCCCCGGGGCCAACGTCCTGACTTTC.

This clone was seen a few times. The J gene is TRBJ1-1, the V gene TRBV18; D call uncertain. This CDR3 contains 13 residues. The germline V gene has CDR1 KGHSH and CDR2 LQKENI. The V end lost 4 bases, the J end lost 5 bases, and 11 bases lay between the germline ends. CDR3 coding DNA: TGTGCCAGCTCACTGGTCAAGGAGACTGAAGCTTTCTTT. It codes for CASSLVKETEAFF.

The chain links TRBV6-5 to TRBJ2-7; 9 bases line up with TRBD2. The germline CDR1 and CDR2 sequences are MNHEY and SVGAGI. CDR3 length: 15 residues. V shed 7 bases and J 7 bases; nucleotides not matched to a gene: 14. The CDR3 DNA reads TGTGCCAGCAAATTATTTAGCGGGAGTGTTAAAGAGCAGTACTTC. Its protein product is CASKLFSGSVKEQYF.

This clone was observed a single time. CDR3 region: CASSTHPGTGVGKLFF. CDR3 in DNA: TGTGCCAGCAGTACTCATCCCGGGACAGGGGTTGGAAAACTGTTTTTT. The chain uses TRBV27 and TRBJ1-4; TRBD1 aligns across 10 bases. Germline-derived CDR1 and CDR2 are MNHEY and SMNVEV (reference sequence). The junction had 13 bases not matched to a gene; V was cut back by 5 bases and J by 10 bases. The CDR3 length is 16 residues.

The J gene is TRBJ2-2, the V gene TRBV5-1, with TRBD2 as a possible D gene (6 bases). The CDR3 length is 16 residues. Germline CDR1 SGHRS, CDR2 YFSETQ. Trimming shortened V by 0 bases and J by 5 bases, and 14 bases separated the two germline ends. This chain's CDR3 is CASSLGSAGRTGELFF. CDR3 in DNA: TGCGCCAGCAGCTTGGGATCGGCGGGGCGGACCGGGGAGCTGTTTTTT.

This chain links TRBV21-1 with TRBJ1-5; TRBD1 is taken as the D call from the table, unchecked against the DNA. TRBV21-1 is an annotated pseudogene. The CDR3 extends over 16 amino acids. CDR3 sequence: CASKEEQHNSDQPQHF. For the CDR3, the DNA is TGTGCCAGCAAAGAAGAACAGCATAATTCCGATCAGCCCCAGCATTTT.

V is TRBV5-1 and J is TRBJ2-7, with D perhaps matching TRBD2 (6 bases). V was shortened by 2 bases and J by 3 bases, with 12 bases between the two germline ends. This CDR3 spans 14 amino acids. The germline V gene has CDR1 SGHRS and CDR2 YFSETQ. CDR3 in amino acids: CASSFRDSGYEQYF. The CDR3 DNA reads TGCGCCAGCAGCTTTAGGGACTCCGGCTACGAGCAGTACTTC.